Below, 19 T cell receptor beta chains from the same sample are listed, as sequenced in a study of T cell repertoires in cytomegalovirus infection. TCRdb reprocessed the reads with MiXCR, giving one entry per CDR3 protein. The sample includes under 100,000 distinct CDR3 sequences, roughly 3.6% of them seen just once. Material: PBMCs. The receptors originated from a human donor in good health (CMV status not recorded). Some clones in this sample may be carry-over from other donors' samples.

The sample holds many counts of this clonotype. The CDR3 DNA sequence: TGTGCCAGCAGCTTGGGACAGGGTGTCACTGAAGCTTTCTTT. The encoded protein is CASSLGQGVTEAFF. This rearrangement joins TRBV7-9 to TRBJ1-1; the match to TRBD1 covers 9 bases. The V gene's germline CDR1 is SEHNR and CDR2 FQNEAQ (reference sequence). The junction had 3 bases not matched to a gene; V was cut back by 3 bases and J by 4 bases. The CDR3 runs 14 residues.

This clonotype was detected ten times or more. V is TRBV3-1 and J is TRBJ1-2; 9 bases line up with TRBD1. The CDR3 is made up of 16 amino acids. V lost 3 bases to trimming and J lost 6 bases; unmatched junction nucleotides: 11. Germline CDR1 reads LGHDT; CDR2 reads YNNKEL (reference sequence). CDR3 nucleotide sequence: TGTGCCAGCAGCCAGCGACCGGGACAGGGAGGGAATGGCTACACCTTC. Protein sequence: CASSQRPGQGGNGYTF.

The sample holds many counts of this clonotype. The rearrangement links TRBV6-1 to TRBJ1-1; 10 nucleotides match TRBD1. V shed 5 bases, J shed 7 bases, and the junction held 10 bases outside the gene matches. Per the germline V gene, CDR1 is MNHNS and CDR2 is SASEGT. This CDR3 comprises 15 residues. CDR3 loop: CASSPRTGGGGEAFF. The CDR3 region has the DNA TGTGCCAGCAGTCCTCGGACAGGGGGGGGTGGTGAAGCTTTCTTT.

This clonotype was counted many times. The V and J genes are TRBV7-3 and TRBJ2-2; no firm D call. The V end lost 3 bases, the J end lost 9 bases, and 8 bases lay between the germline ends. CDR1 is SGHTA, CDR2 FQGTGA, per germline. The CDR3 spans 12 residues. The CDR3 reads CASSFRSRELFF. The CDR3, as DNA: TGTGCCAGCAGCTTCCGTAGCCGGGAGCTGTTTTTT.

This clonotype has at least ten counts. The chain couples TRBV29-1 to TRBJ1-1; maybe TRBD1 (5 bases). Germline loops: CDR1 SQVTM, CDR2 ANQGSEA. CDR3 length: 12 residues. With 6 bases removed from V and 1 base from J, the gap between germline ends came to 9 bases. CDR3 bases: TGCAGCGTGGAACAGGAGAACACTGAAGCTTTCTTT. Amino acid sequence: CSVEQENTEAFF.

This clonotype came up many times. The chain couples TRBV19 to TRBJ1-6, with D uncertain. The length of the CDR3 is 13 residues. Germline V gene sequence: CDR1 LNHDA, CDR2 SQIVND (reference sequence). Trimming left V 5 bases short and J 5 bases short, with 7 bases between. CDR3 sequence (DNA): TGTGCCAGTAGTCTCCTTGATAATTCACCCCTCCACTTT. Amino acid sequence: CASSLLDNSPLHF.

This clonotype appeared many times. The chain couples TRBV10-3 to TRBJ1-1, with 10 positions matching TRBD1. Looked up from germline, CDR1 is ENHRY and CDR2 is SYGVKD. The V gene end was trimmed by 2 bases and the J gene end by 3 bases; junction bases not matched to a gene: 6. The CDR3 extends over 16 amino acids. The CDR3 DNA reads TGTGCCATCAGTGAGCGACAGGGGGCCGGGGACACTGAAGCTTTCTTT. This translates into CAISERQGAGDTEAFF.

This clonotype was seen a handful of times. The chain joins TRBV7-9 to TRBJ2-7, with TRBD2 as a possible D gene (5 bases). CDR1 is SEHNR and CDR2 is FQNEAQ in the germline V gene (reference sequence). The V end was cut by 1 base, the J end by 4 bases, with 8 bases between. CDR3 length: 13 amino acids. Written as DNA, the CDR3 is TGTGCCAGCAGCTTAGATGGCGGGTACGAGCAGTACTTC. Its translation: CASSLDGGYEQYF.

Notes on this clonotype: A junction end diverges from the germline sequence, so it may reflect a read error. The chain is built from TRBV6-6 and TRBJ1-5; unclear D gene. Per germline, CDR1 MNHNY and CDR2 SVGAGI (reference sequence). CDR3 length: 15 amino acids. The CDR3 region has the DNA TGTGCCATCAGTCCCGACATGATACGCAATCAGACCCAGCATTTT. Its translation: CAISPDMIRNQTQHF.

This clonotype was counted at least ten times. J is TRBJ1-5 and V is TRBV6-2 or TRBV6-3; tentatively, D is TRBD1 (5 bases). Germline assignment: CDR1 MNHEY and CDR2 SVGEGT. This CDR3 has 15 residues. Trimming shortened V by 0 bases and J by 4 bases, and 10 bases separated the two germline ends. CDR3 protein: CASSYSLQGNQPQHF. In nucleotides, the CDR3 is TGTGCCAGCAGTTACTCGTTGCAGGGAAATCAGCCCCAGCATTTT.

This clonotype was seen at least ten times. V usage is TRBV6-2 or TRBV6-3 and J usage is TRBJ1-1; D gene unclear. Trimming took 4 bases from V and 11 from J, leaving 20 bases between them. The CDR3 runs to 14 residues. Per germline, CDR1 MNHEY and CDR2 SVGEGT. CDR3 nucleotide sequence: TGTGCCAGCAGTTCCGCCCCCGCCGGGAGTGGGGCTTTCTTT. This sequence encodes CASSSAPAGSGAFF.

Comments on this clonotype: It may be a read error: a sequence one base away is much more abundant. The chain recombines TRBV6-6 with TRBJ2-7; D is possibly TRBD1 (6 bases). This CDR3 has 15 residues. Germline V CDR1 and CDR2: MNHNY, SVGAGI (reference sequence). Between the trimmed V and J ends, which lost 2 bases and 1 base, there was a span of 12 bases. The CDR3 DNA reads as TGTGCCAGCAGTTACGAGGGGGAGCAATCCTACGAGCAGTACTTC. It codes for CASSYEGEQSYEQYF.

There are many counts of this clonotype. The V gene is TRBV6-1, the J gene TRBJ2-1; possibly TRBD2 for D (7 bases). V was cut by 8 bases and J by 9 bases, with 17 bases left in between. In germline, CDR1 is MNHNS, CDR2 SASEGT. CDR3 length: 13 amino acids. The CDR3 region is CASGAGADTEQFF. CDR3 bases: TGTGCCAGCGGCGCGGGGGCTGACACTGAGCAGTTCTTC.

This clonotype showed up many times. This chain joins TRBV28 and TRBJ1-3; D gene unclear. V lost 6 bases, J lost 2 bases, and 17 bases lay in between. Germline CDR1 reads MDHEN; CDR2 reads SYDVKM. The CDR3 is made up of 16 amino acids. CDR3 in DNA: TGTGCCAGCAGACCCCGCGCAGGATCTACTGGAAACACCATATATTTT. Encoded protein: CASRPRAGSTGNTIYF.

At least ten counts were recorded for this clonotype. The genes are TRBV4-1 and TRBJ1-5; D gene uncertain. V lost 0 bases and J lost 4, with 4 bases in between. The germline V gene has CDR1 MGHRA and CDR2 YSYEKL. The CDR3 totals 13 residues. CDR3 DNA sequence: TGCGCCAGCAGCCAAGATTGGAATCAGCCCCAGCATTTT. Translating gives CASSQDWNQPQHF.

The chain's CDR3 is CASREQGARNTIYF. CDR3 DNA: TGTGCCAGCAGGGAACAGGGGGCAAGAAACACCATATATTTT. V usage is TRBV11-2 and J usage is TRBJ1-3; TRBD1 matches 9 bases. V lost 6 bases to trimming and J lost 5 bases; unmatched junction nucleotides: 5. This CDR3 has 14 residues. Germline V gives CDR1 SGHAT, CDR2 FQNNGV.

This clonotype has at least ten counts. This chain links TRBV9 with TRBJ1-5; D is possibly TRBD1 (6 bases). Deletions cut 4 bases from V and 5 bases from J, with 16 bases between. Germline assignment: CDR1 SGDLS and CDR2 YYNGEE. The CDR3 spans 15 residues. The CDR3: CASSPSWGRDQPQHF. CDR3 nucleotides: TGTGCCAGCAGCCCCTCCTGGGGGCGCGATCAGCCCCAGCATTTT.

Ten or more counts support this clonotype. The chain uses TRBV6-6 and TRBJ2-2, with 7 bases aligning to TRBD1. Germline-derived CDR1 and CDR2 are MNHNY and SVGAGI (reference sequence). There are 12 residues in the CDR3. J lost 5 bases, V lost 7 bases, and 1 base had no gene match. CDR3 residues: CASTRGTGELFF. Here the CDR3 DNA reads TGTGCCAGCACCAGGGGGACCGGGGAGCTGTTTTTT.

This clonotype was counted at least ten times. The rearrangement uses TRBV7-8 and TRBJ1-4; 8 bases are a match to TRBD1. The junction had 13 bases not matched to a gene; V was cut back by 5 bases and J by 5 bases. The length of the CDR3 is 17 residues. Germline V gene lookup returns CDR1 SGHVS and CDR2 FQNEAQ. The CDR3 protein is CASSTRDRTYLNEKLFF. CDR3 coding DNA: TGTGCCAGCAGCACCCGGGACAGGACCTACCTGAATGAAAAACTGTTTTTT.